This TCR beta chain was captured in a study of blood T cell repertoires in COVID-19. This CDR3 comprises 14 residues. Germline V gene sequence: CDR1 SGHTA, CDR2 FQGNSA. V shed 1 base and J shed 7 bases, with 13 bases lying between them. Here immunoSEQ multiplex PCR was the method, and the copy in TCRdb shows in-frame clones only, minus some. The sample lists 200,000 to 250,000 clones, approximately 90% occurring once. The TCR sequence derives from a woman between 18 and 30 years old who had recovered from COVID-19. The V call is TRBV7-2, the J call TRBJ1-1; perhaps TRBD1 as D (5 bases). The material sequenced was peripheral blood. CDR3 region: CASSLVGAANEAFF. As DNA, the CDR3 is TGTGCCAGCAGCTTAGTAGGGGCCGCGAATGAAGCTTTCTTT.